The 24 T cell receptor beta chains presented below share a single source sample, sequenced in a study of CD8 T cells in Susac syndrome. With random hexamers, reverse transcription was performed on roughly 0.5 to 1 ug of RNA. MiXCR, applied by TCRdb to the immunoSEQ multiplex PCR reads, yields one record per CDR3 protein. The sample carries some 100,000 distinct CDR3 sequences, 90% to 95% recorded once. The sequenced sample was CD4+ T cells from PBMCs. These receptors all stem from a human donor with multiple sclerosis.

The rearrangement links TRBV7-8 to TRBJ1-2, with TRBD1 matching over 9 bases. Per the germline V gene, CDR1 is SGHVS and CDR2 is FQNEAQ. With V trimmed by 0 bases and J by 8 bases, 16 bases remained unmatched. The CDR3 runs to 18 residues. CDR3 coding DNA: TGTGCCAGCAGCTTAGCGTTTTACGGGACAGGGAATTTCGAGGGCTACACCTTC. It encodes CASSLAFYGTGNFEGYTF.

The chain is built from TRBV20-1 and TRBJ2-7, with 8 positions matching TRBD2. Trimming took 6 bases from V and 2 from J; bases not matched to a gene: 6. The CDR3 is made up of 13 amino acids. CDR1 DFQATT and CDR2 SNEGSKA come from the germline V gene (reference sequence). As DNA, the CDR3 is TGCAGTGCCCGGGGGGGGTTCCCCTACGAGCAGTACTTC. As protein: CSARGGFPYEQYF.

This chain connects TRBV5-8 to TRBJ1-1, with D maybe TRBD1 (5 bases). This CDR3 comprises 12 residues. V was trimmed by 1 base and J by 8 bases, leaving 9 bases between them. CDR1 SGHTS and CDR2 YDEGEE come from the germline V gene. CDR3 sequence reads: CASSLSWGEAFF. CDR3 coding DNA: TGTGCCAGCAGCTTGAGCTGGGGCGAAGCTTTCTTT.

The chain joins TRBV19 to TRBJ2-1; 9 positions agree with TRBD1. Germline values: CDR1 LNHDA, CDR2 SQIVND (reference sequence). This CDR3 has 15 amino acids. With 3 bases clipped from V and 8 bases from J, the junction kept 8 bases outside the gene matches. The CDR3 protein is CASSMPTGGLYEQFF. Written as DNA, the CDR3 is TGTGCCAGTAGTATGCCGACAGGGGGATTGTATGAGCAGTTCTTC.

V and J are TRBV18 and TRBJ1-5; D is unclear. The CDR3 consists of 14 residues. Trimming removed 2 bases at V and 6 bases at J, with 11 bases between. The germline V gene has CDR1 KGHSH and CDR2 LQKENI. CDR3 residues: CASSPTGEVQPQHF. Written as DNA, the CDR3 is TGTGCCAGCTCACCAACCGGGGAGGTTCAGCCCCAGCATTTT. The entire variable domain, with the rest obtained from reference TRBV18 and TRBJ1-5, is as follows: NAGVMQNPRHLVRRRGQEARLRCSPMKGHSHVYWYRQLPEEGLKFMVYLQKENIIDESGMPKERFSAEFPKEGPSILRIQQVVRGDSAAYFCASSPTGEVQPQHFGDGTRLSIL.

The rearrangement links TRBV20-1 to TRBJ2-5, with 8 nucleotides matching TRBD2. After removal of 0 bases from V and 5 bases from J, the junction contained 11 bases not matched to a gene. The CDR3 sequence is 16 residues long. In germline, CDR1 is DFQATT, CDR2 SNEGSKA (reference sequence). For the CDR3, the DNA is TGCAGTGCTAGAGATTGGGGTGGCGGGGGGCCTGAGACCCAGTACTTC. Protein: CSARDWGGGGPETQYF.

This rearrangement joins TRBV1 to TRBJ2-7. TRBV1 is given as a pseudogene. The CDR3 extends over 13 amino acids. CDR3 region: CTSSQESRPEQYF. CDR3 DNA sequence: TGCACCAGCAGCCAAGAAAGTAGGCCCGAGCAGTACTTC.

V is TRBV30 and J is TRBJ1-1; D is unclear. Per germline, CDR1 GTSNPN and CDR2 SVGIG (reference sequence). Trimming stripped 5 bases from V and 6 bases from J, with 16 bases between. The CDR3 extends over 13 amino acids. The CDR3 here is CAWEGSVVPEAFF. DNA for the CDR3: TGTGCCTGGGAGGGTTCGGTAGTCCCTGAAGCTTTCTTT. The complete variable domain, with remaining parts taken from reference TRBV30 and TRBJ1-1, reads SQTIHQWPATLVQPVGSPLSLECTVEGTSNPNLYWYRQAAGRGLQLLFYSVGIGQISSEVPQNLSASRPQDRQFILSSKKLLLSDSGFYLCAWEGSVVPEAFFGQGTRLTVV.

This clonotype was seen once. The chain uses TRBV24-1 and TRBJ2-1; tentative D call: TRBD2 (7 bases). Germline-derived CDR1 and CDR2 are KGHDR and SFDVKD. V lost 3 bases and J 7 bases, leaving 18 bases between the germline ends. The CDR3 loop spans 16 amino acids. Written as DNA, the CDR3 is TGTGCCACCAGTGATCCGGCGGGGGCCTTCCAGAATGAGCAGTTCTTC. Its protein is CATSDPAGAFQNEQFF.

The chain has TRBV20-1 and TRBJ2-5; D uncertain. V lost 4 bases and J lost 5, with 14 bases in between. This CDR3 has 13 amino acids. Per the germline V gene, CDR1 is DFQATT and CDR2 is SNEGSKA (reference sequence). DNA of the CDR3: TGCAGTGCTAAGTCCCCTGGGGTCGAGACCCAGTACTTC. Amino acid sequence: CSAKSPGVETQYF.

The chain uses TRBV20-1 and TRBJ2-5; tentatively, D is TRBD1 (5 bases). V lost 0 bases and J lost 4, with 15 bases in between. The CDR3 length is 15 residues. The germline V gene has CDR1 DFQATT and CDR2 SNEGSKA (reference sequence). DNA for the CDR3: TGCAGTGCTAGAGATCTACAGGCCTGGGGAGAGACCCAGTACTTC. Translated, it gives CSARDLQAWGETQYF.

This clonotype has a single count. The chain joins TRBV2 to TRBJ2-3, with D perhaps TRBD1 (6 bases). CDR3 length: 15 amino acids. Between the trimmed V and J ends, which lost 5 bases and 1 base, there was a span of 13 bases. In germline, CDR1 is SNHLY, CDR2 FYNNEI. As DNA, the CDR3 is TGTGCCAGCAGTCTAGGGGGAGTTGGCACAGATACGCAGTATTTT. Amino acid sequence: CASSLGGVGTDTQYF.

This CDR3 is CASSVAPNREKLFF. The CDR3 coding sequence is TGTGCCAGCAGCGTAGCGCCAAACCGGGAAAAACTGTTTTTT. This chain links TRBV9 with TRBJ1-4; D gene uncertain. V dropped 0 bases and J dropped 8 bases, with 11 bases sitting between them. The CDR3 runs to 14 residues. The germline V gene encodes CDR1 SGDLS and CDR2 YYNGEE.

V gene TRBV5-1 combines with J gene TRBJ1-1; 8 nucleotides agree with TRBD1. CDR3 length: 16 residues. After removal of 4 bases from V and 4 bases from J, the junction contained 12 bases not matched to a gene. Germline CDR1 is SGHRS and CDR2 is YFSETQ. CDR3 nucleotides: TGCGCCAGCAGCCCTGCGACAGGGGCCGTCATCACTGAAGCTTTCTTT. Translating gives CASSPATGAVITEAFF.

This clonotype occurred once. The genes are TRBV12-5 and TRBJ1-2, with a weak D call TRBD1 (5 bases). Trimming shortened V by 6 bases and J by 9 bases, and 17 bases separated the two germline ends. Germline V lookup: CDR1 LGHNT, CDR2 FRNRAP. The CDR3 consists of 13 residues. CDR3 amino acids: CASGLPGLLSYTF. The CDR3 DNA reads TGTGCTAGTGGGCTACCGGGACTCCTGAGCTACACCTTC.

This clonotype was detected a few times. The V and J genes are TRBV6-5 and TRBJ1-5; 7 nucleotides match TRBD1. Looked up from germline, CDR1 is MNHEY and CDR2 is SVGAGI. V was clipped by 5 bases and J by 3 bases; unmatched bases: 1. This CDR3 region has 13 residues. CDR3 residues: CASSDRDNQPQHF. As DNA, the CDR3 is TGTGCCAGCAGTGACAGGGACAATCAGCCCCAGCATTTT.

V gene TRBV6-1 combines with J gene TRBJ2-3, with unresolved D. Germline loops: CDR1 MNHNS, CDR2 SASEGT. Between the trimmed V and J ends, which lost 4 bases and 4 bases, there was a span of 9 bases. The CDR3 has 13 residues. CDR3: CASSARWSDTQYF. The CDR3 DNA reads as TGTGCCAGCAGTGCTAGGTGGTCAGATACGCAGTATTTT.

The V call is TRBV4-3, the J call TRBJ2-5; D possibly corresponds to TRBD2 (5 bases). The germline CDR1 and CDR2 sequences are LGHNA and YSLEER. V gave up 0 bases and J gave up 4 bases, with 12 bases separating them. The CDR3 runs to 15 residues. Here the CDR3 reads CASSQDVLGGETQYF. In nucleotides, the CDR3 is TGCGCCAGCAGCCAAGATGTTCTAGGAGGAGAGACCCAGTACTTC.

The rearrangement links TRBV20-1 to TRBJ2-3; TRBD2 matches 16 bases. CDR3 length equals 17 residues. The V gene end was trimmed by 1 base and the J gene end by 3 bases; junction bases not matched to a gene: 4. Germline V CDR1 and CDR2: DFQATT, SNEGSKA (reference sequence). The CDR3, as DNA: TGCAGTGCTAGAGGTGGGACTAGCGGGGGGGCGACAGATACGCAGTATTTT. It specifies CSARGGTSGGATDTQYF.

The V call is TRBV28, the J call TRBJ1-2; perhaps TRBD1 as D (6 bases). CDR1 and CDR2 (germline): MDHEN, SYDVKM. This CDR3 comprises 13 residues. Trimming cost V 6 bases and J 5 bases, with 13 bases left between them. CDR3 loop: CASSIGQQYGYTF. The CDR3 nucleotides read TGTGCCAGCAGCATTGGACAGCAATATGGCTACACCTTC.

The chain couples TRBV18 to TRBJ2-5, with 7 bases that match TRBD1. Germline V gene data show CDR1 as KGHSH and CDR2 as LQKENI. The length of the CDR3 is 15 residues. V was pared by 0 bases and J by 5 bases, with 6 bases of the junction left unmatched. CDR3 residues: CASSPPSGGHETQYF. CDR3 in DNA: TGTGCCAGCTCACCACCTTCAGGGGGTCATGAGACCCAGTACTTC.

The CDR3 region has the DNA TGTGCCAGCAGCTTAGCATTGGAGACCCAGTACTTC. Its translation: CASSLALETQYF. The V and J genes are TRBV7-9 and TRBJ2-5, with D hard to call. V lost 0 bases and J lost 5, with 4 bases in between. The CDR3 runs to 12 residues. CDR1 is SEHNR, CDR2 FQNEAQ, per germline (reference sequence).

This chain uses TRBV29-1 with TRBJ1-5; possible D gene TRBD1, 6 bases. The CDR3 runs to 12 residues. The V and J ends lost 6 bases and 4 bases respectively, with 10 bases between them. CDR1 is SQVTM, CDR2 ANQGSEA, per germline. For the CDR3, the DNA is TGCAGCGTGTGCCAGGGGAATCAGCCCCAGCATTTT. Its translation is CSVCQGNQPQHF.

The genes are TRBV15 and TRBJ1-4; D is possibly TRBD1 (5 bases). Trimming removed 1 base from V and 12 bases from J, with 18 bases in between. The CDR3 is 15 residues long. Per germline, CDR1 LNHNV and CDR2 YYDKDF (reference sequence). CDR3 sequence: CATSRGYGTPKQLFF. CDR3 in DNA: TGTGCCACCAGCAGAGGCTACGGGACGCCAAAGCAACTGTTTTTT.